By proportion, the clone carrying this T cell receptor (beta chain) is large (0.1 to 1%). The antigen remains unidentified. How the authors handled the data: Clinicopathological groups supplied CDR3 differences that were used to build a distant-metastasis classifier for papillary thyroid cancer. MiXCR reprocessed the PCR reads for TCRdb. TCRdb assigned the V and J calls; the authors' analysis was not used. In the table there are a few thousand clones, 25% to 30% of which are singletons. Ahead of thyroid surgery, no patient had received treatment of any kind. Trimming took off 9 bases at V and 0 bases at J, with 11 bases between the two ends. The CDR3 is 14 amino acids. Germline CDR1 and CDR2: LNHDA and SQIVND (reference sequence). The data were taken from a study of metastatic and nonmetastatic thyroid tumors. Study-level information: It was across blood and tumor or nodule tissue from malignant and benign thyroid patients that repertoires were compared. Study-level points and caveats: Across blood and tumor, TCR beta diversity in malignant thyroid tumors was reportedly significantly higher than in benign nodules.

This sequence was found in a female donor with papillary thyroid cancer or a benign thyroid nodule (not recorded which). Some clones in this sample may be carry-over from other donors' samples. Material: tumor tissue. The gene calls are TRBV19 and TRBJ2-2, with D perhaps being TRBD1 or TRBD2 (5 bases each). CDR3 sequence reads: CASSGQSNTGELFF. As DNA, the CDR3 is TGTGCCAGCTCGGGGCAGTCGAACACCGGGGAGCTGTTTTTT.